This T cell receptor beta chain was captured in a study of T cells after yellow fever vaccination. Broader study findings: Though it reached lower strength, the secondary response hit its peak faster, day 5 versus 15.

This clonotype occurred many times. Its antigen remains unknown. The CDR3 totals 13 residues. Trimming took 7 bases from V and 5 from J, leaving 12 bases between them. The 5'RACE template-switching step produced TCR cDNA and added a universal primer site and UMIs. TCRdb itself ran the 5' RACE reads through MiXCR, one entry per CDR3 protein. Of some 110,000 distinct CDR3 sequences detected, 5.5% to 8% appear once; the ten largest clones hold 2.5% to 3%. The sample here was CD4+ T cells sorted from PBMCs, taken about 41 days after the first yellow fever vaccination. J is TRBJ1-5 and V is TRBV12-3 or TRBV12-4; D might be TRBD1 (5 bases). This TCR came from a man between 18 and 29 years old who received the YFV17D yellow fever vaccine. The CDR3 loop reads CASTQGGHQPQHF. The CDR3 DNA reads TGTGCCAGCACCCAGGGAGGGCATCAGCCCCAGCATTTT.